The source of this TCR beta chain is a study of shared clonotypes between healthy human individuals. In the naive CD8 group, cells lacked CD45RO and were positively selected for CCR7, so terminally differentiated effector memory CD45RA+ cells were left out. TCRdb's table, derived via immunoSEQ multiplex PCR, lists solely in-frame clones and lacks some. The top ten clones hold 1.1% of a sample with over 2 million clones, approximately 95% of them seen once. The CDR3 runs to 13 residues. The trim removed 1 base at V and 9 bases at J, leaving 4 bases unmatched. CDR1 is SGHVS and CDR2 is FNYEAQ in the germline V gene.

The sequence was collected from a man aged 18 to 29 in good health. The sample was naive CD8+ T cells sorted from blood. The chain has TRBV7-6 and TRBJ2-7; the match to TRBD1 covers 9 bases. CDR3 DNA: TGTGCCAGCAGCTTAGAAACAGGGGGCGGGCAGTACTTC. It codes for CASSLETGGGQYF.